This T cell receptor beta chain comes out of a study of blood T cell repertoires in COVID-19 (TCRdb year 2020). Study-wide context: Collaborator samples came from the United States, Italy and Spain and covered acute and convalescent phases of COVID-19. Sample metadata almost always included a de-identified subject ID, COVID-19 status, age in years and sex. The material from the prospective study consisted of cDNA or gDNA derived from T cells, B-cell-depleted T cells, or PBMCs. Subjects who had been exposed to COVID-19, were actively infected with it, or had recovered from it provided the deeply sampled blood TCRbeta repertoires that made up the dataset. The samples were drawn from two sources: the first 160 participants of the ongoing ImmuneRACE study, and 1,200 or so subjects contributed by 6 global collaborators. The repertoires were made available in a free public database intended to serve as a resource for research on the immune response to SARS-CoV-2. Where available, HLA class I and class II types were taken from metadata supplied by the sample provider and were not determined by assay-based typing. General conclusions and limits of the study: How much clinical and demographic metadata was included differed by source and by participant, and the metadata was provided uncurated.

Spanning cysteine to phenylalanine, the CDR3 consists of 17 amino acids. Of all the DNA, just the CDR3 is kept, 51 bases in frame from base 1. Taken from the germline V gene (reference sequence), the CDR1 and CDR2 loops are LNHDA and SQIVND. Trimming accounts for 4 bases at V and 12 bases at J, while the number of junction bases matched to no gene is 16. Notes on this clone: The target of this receptor is not known. Base qualities were left out, and no much larger clone turns up one base away.

TCRbeta CDR3 regions were amplified from genomic DNA using the immunoSEQ Assay, a bias-controlled multiplex PCR. On the study's bioinformatics: The number of nucleated cells in each sample was estimated from the amplification of reference gene primers within the assay. Sequence reads were collapsed and filtered to measure the absolute abundance of every unique TCRbeta CDR3 rearrangement. For each sample, productive Simpson clonality was calculated by taking the square root of Simpson's diversity index across productive rearrangements. Not all clones reach the TCRdb copy of this immuneACCESS table, which keeps in-frame sequences only. Checked studies attribute under half of the gap to unresolved V genes and leave the rest unexplained. V, J and clone size derive from that table, while D and trimming were established from the DNA sequence. The sample has about 250,000 clones on record, approximately 79% of them singletons. Of the sample, 4.9% falls within the top ten clones.

The collaborating institutions used their own protocols to collect whole blood in K2EDTA tubes. For TCRbeta analysis, collaborator samples were shipped as frozen whole blood, as isolated PBMCs, or as DNA extracted from either sample type. The clonotype originates from an elderly woman with active or convalescent COVID-19. Sequencing was performed on peripheral blood. This receptor chain uses TRBV19 and TRBJ2-7, and TRBD2 matches 15 of the central bases. The DNA sequence reads TGTGCCAGTAGTACCCCGGGACTAGCGGGAGGCCCCTTGTGGATGTACTTC. The encoded protein is CASSTPGLAGGPLWMYF.